The clone carrying this T cell receptor (beta chain) was seen at least ten times. As yet, its antigen is unknown. As the template, RNA transcripts were used to amplify TCR beta CDR3 regions. HTBI-primed RT-PCR formed the first round, and a multiplex PCR formed the second. MiXCR, applied by TCRdb to the multiplex PCR reads, yields one record per CDR3 protein. The data hold more than 300,000 distinct CDR3 sequences, with 15% observed a single time. The data derive from a study of Graves' ophthalmopathy and Graves' hyperthyroidism. Study summary: Peripheral blood samples were taken at initial diagnosis, before any treatment.

Regarding the study as a whole: A majority of expanded thyroid clonotypes exceeding 0.001 frequency were likewise present in blood.

Hyperthyroidism was classified as stable if no ophthalmopathy occurred within 18 months of follow-up. Patients with other autoimmune diseases, uncontrolled infections, pregnancy or lactation were excluded. This sequence originates from a woman aged 18-29 years with stable Graves' hyperthyroidism. What was sequenced was peripheral blood.

The CDR3 sequence: CASSLVVYTGELFF. CDR3 DNA: TGCGCCAGCAGCTTGGTGGTGTACACCGGGGAGCTGTTTTTT. The genes are TRBV5-1 and TRBJ2-2; no clear D gene. This CDR3 has 14 residues. CDR1 is SGHRS and CDR2 is YFSETQ in the germline V gene. The V end was cut by 0 bases, the J end by 3 bases, with 6 bases between.